This is a list of T cell receptor beta chains from one sample in a study of shared clonotypes between healthy human individuals. Using immunoSEQ multiplex PCR, the repertoire was profiled, and TCRdb retains in-frame clones only, with some absent. The sample yields a few million clones, just over 90% seen once. Sequencing input: naive CD4+ T cells sorted from blood. These receptors originate from a man in his late teens or twenties in good health. CDR3s include the opening cysteine and the closing phenylalanine or tryptophan. The D gene is left open where the match is weak. The size field is filled for only some rows; it gives once, few, many or a size class.

. | TRBJ2-2 | . | TRBV14 | TGTGCCAGCAGCCAAGCGGGACTAGGGGGCCTAAACACCGGGGAGCTGTTTTTT | CASSQAGLGGLNTGELFF
TRBD2 | TRBJ2-6 | . | TRBV4-1 | TGCGCCAGCAGCCAAGATAAAGGACTAGCGGGCGGCACGAGCTCTGGGGCCAACGTCCTGACTTTC | CASSQDKGLAGGTSSGANVLTF
. | TRBJ2-2 | few | TRBV19 | TGTGCCAGTAGTACTCCAGGGGACACCGGGGAGCTGTTTTTT | CASSTPGDTGELFF
. | TRBJ2-2 | . | TRBV28 | TGTGCCAGCAGGGTCATGAAGGAGGAGCTGTTTTTT | CASRVMKEELFF
. | TRBJ1-4 | . | TRBV4-3 | TGCGCCAGCAGCCAACCGGGGCTCGGAACTAATGAAAAACTGTTTTTT | CASSQPGLGTNEKLFF
. | TRBJ2-3 | . | TRBV4-3 | TGCGCCAGCAGCCAAGCAGGGTCGAGCACAGATACGCAGTATTTT | CASSQAGSSTDTQYF
TRBD1 | TRBJ1-1 | . | TRBV18 | TGTGCCAGCTCAGCAAACAGGGGGCCGGGGGAGGCCCAGGCTTTCTTT | CASSANRGPGEAQAFF
. | TRBJ2-1 | once | TRBV27 | TGTGCCAGCAGTTTACAGGCGACTTCCCTCATCTACAATGAGCAGTTCTTC | CASSLQATSLIYNEQFF
. | TRBJ2-2 | . | TRBV27 | TGTGCCAGCAGTTTCTTGAACGGGGAGCTGTTTTTT | CASSFLNGELFF
. | TRBJ2-7 | . | TRBV1 | TGCACCAGCAGCCAAAACCCTTCCCCCCGTGGCTTCCGCTCCTACGAGCAGTACTTC | CTSSQNPSPRGFRSYEQYF
. | TRBJ2-4 | . | TRBV2 | TGTGCCAGCAGTGAAAGGGTAGGCAAAAACATTCAGTACTTC | CASSERVGKNIQYF
. | TRBJ2-3 | . | TRBV5-1 | TGCGCCAGCAGTACAGGGTGGAGCACAGATACGCAGTATTTT | CASSTGWSTDTQYF
TRBD2 | TRBJ2-1 | . | TRBV29-1 | TGCAGCGTTGAAGAATGGGTGAATAGCGGGAGGGCCATTCGATGGAATGAGCAGTTCTTC | CSVEEWVNSGRAIRWNEQFF
TRBD1 | TRBJ2-7 | . | TRBV7-9 | TGTGCCAGCAGTTCTCGGACAGGGTGGGACGAGCAGTACTTC | CASSSRTGWDEQYF
. | TRBJ1-5 | . | TRBV18 | TGTGCCAGCTCACTACAGGGACGTCTCAATCAGCCCCAGCATTTT | CASSLQGRLNQPQHF
. | TRBJ1-6 | . | TRBV9 | TGTGCCAGCAGCGTAGGTAGCAGCTCCTATAATTCACCCCTCCACTTT | CASSVGSSSYNSPLHF
. | TRBJ1-3 | . | TRBV5-1 | TGCGCCAGCAGCCTTCAGGGATCTGGAAACACCATATATTTT | CASSLQGSGNTIYF
. | TRBJ1-5 | . | TRBV6-5 | TGTGCCAGCAGTTCAGGGTTTACTCAGCCCCAGCATTTT | CASSSGFTQPQHF
. | TRBJ1-5 | . | TRBV28 | TGTGCCAGCAGGCCCAGGGGCTATAGCAATCAGCCCCAGCATTTT | CASRPRGYSNQPQHF
. | TRBJ2-4 | . | TRBV5-1 | TGCGCCAGCAGCTTGGCCGGGGACCAAAGGAACATTCAGTACTTC | CASSLAGDQRNIQYF
TRBD2 | TRBJ2-1 | . | TRBV7-2 | TGTGCCAGCAGCTTAGTTTCTAGCGGCCCCTCTAGGAATGAGCAGTTCTTC | CASSLVSSGPSRNEQFF
TRBD2 | TRBJ2-2 | . | TRBV6-1 | TGTGCCAGCAGTGCCTTGGGACTAGCGGGGGGGAACACCGGGGAGCTGTTTTTT | CASSALGLAGGNTGELFF
. | TRBJ1-5 | . | TRBV19 | TGTGCCAGTAGTATAGTGACAGGCGGTCAGCCCCAGCATTTT | CASSIVTGGQPQHF
TRBD1 | TRBJ2-7 | once | TRBV5-4 | TGTGCCAGCAGCCTACAGGGGTACTACGAGCAGTACTTC | CASSLQGYYEQYF
. | TRBJ2-5 | . | TRBV6-1 | TGTGCCAGCAGTGAAGCGTGGCAGATACAAGAGACCCAGTACTTC | CASSEAWQIQETQYF
. | TRBJ2-1 | . | TRBV18 | TGTGCCAGCTCACCTTTGACTAGTCCCTACCCCAATGAGCAGTTCTTC | CASSPLTSPYPNEQFF
TRBD1 | TRBJ2-7 | . | TRBV28 | TGTGCCAGTCCACCGCCAGGGGGAGACGGAAGGTACGAGCAGTACTTC | CASPPPGGDGRYEQYF
TRBD1 | TRBJ1-4 | . | TRBV10-3 | TGTGCCATCAGGCCGGGACAGGGGTTCTCTAATGAAAAACTGTTTTTT | CAIRPGQGFSNEKLFF
TRBD1 | TRBJ2-5 | . | TRBV5-4 | TGTGCCAGCAGCTTGCAGGGGGTGGCCAAAGAGACCCAGTACTTC | CASSLQGVAKETQYF
TRBD1 | TRBJ2-7 | . | TRBV2 | TGTGCCAGCAGTGAATTCGGACAGGGCCCGTACGAGCAGTACTTC | CASSEFGQGPYEQYF
TRBD1 | TRBJ2-2 | . | TRBV4-3 | TGCGCCAGCAGTCTGGGGGACAGGGGGGAGCTGTTTTTT | CASSLGDRGELFF
TRBD1 | TRBJ1-2 | . | TRBV7-2 | TGTGCCAGCAGCTTAGATATTTGGACAGGGTCCGTGAATGGCTACACCTTC | CASSLDIWTGSVNGYTF
TRBD2 | TRBJ2-3 | . | TRBV10-1 | TGCGCCAGCAGTACTACGTCGACTAGCGGGAGTACGCCAGATACGCAGTATTTT | CASSTTSTSGSTPDTQYF
. | TRBJ2-7 | . | TRBV21-1 | TGTGCCAGCAGCAAAGGAGGCTGGGGGGAGCCCCCCTACGAGCAGTACTTC | CASSKGGWGEPPYEQYF
TRBD2 | TRBJ2-1 | . | TRBV19 | TGTGCCAGTAGTAGTGGACTAGCGGGAGCGAGTGAGCAGTTCTTC | CASSSGLAGASEQFF
. | TRBJ2-3 | once | TRBV10-3 | TGTGCCATCAGCTCAAAGGCAACTAGCACAGATACGCAGTATTTT | CAISSKATSTDTQYF
TRBD1 | TRBJ1-1 | . | TRBV6-6 | TGTGCCAGCAGTTCCCCGGGACAGGGGAACACTGAAGCTTTCTTT | CASSSPGQGNTEAFF
. | TRBJ1-5 | . | TRBV7-9 | TGTGCCAGCAGCCAGACGTATAGCAATCAGCCCCAGCATTTT | CASSQTYSNQPQHF
. | TRBJ2-7 | once | TRBV19 | TGTGCCAGTAGTATGCGCAGGGACGGCCTCCAACCCTACGAGCAGTACTTC | CASSMRRDGLQPYEQYF
. | TRBJ2-7 | . | TRBV7-9 | TGTGCCAGCAGGTCTTCCGGAGTCCCCTACGAGCAGTACTTC | CASRSSGVPYEQYF
TRBD2 | TRBJ2-2 | . | TRBV9 | TGTGCCAGCAGCGCCCTAGCGGGGCGTTCTACCGGGGAGCTGTTTTTT | CASSALAGRSTGELFF
. | TRBJ2-1 | . | TRBV25-1 | TGTGCCAGCACCCGGGGGGCCAATGAGCAGTTCTTC | CASTRGANEQFF
TRBD2 | TRBJ2-1 | . | TRBV5-1 | TGCGCCAGCAGCTTGGCTCCTAGCGGGAGTAGGGGTGAGCAGTTCTTC | CASSLAPSGSRGEQFF
. | TRBJ2-5 | . | TRBV7-7 | TGTGCTAGCAGCTGGATGGACAGTCAAGAGACCCAGTACTTC | CASSWMDSQETQYF
TRBD1 | TRBJ2-1 | . | TRBV28 | TGTGCCAGCAGTCCTCCGGACAGGAACAATGAGCAGTTCTTC | CASSPPDRNNEQFF
. | TRBJ2-3 | . | TRBV6-1 | TGTGCCAGCAGTAATACAGGGCTGGGTACGCAGTATTTT | CASSNTGLGTQYF